Listed here is a single T cell receptor (beta chain). These data originate in a study of CD8 T cells in Susac syndrome. RNA, at about 0.45 to 1 ug, was reverse transcribed with random hexamers. Coverage of TCR beta CDR3 amplification by immunoSEQ multiplex PCR extended to 54 Vbeta and 13 Jbeta. A single record per CDR3 protein comes from TCRdb applying MiXCR to the immunoSEQ multiplex PCR reads. This table holds 150,000 to 200,000 distinct CDR3 sequences, about 95% found once. This sequence originates from a human donor in good health. Sequenced sample: CD4+ T cells from PBMCs.

The CDR3 here is CASSVGGLAGVYEQYF. CDR3 coding DNA: TGTGCCAGCAGCGTAGGTGGTTTAGCGGGAGTCTACGAGCAGTACTTC. The genes are TRBV28 and TRBJ2-7, with 9 bases matching TRBD2. The V gene end was trimmed by 6 bases and the J gene end by 3 bases; junction bases not matched to a gene: 12. Per germline, CDR1 MDHEN and CDR2 SYDVKM. The CDR3 sequence is 16 residues long.